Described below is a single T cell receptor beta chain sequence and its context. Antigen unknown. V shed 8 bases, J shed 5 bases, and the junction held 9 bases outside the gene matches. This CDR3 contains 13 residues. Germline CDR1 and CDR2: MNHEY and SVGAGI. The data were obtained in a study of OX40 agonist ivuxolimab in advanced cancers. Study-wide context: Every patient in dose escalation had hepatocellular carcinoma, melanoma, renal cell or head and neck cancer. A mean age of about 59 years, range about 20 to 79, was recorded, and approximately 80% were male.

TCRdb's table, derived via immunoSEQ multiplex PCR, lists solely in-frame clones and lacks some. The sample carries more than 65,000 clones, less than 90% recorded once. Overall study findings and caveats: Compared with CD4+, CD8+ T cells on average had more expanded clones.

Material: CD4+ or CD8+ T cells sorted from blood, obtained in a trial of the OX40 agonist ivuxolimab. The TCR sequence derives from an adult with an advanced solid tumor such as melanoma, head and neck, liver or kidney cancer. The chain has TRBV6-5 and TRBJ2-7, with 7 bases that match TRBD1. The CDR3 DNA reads TGTGCCAGCCGACCAGGGGGAGTCGACGAGCAGTACTTC. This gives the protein CASRPGGVDEQYF.